Listed here are 26 T cell receptor beta chains from one sample, sequenced in a study of blood T cells in healthy people across ages. Primers used in a second PCR of roughly 7 to 12 cycles were a sample-barcoded 5' primer and a J-beta primer mix. TCRdb fed the 5' RACE reads into MiXCR, producing one record per CDR3 protein. The sample lists more than 1 million distinct CDR3 sequences, 40% to 45% occurring once. What was sequenced was blood. These receptors came from a woman between 55 and 75 years old in good health.

This clonotype appeared once. This chain connects TRBV12-3 or TRBV12-4 to TRBJ2-7, with D possibly being TRBD2 (5 bases). The CDR3 loop spans 12 amino acids. The V end was cut by 6 bases, the J end by 7 bases, with 13 bases between. In nucleotides, the CDR3 is TGTGCCAGCAGGGGAGTTTCGGAGGAGCAGTACTTC. Its protein is CASRGVSEEQYF.

In this sample, this clonotype turned up a few times. J is TRBJ1-2 and V is TRBV4-2, with 8 bases identical to TRBD1. V dropped 0 bases and J dropped 4; count of bases not matched to a gene: 4. The germline CDR1 and CDR2 sequences are LGHNA and YNFKEQ. CDR3 length: 15 residues. CDR3 region: CASSQDATGVYGYTF. For the CDR3, the DNA is TGTGCCAGCAGCCAAGACGCGACAGGGGTCTATGGCTACACCTTC.

This chain's CDR3 is CASSLFGQGGSGGYEQYF. Written as DNA, the CDR3 is TGTGCCAGCAGCTTATTCGGACAGGGCGGTAGCGGGGGTTACGAGCAGTACTTC. The chain has TRBV7-9 and TRBJ2-7, with a weak D call TRBD2 (9 bases). Trimming took off 2 bases at V and 4 bases at J, with 24 bases between the two ends. Germline V lookup: CDR1 SEHNR, CDR2 FQNEAQ (reference sequence). There are 18 residues in the CDR3.

In this sample, this clonotype turned up a few times. V usage is TRBV12-3 or TRBV12-4 and J usage is TRBJ2-5, with 7 bases matching TRBD2. The CDR3 totals 14 residues. V lost 5 bases and J lost 7; bases outside the gene matches: 10. In DNA form, the CDR3 reads TGTGCCAGCAGTCCTCGGGAGGCTCCTGTGACCCAGTACTTC. Its protein is CASSPREAPVTQYF.

The table lists this clonotype with a few counts. This chain connects TRBV20-1 to TRBJ2-3; the D gene could be TRBD1 or TRBD2 (5 bases each). V was cut by 3 bases and J by 5 bases, with 12 bases left in between. Looked up from germline, CDR1 is DFQATT and CDR2 is SNEGSKA (reference sequence). This CDR3 contains 13 residues. CDR3 loop: CSARGDVLDTQYF. The CDR3 DNA sequence: TGCAGTGCTAGGGGGGACGTTTTAGATACGCAGTATTTT.

This chain joins TRBV12-3 or TRBV12-4 and TRBJ2-2, with 8 bases matching TRBD2. CDR3 length: 14 amino acids. Trimming removed 6 bases from V and 3 bases from J; junction bases left unmatched: 3. This CDR3 reads CASSLSGDTGELFF. CDR3 coding DNA: TGTGCCAGCAGCCTTAGCGGGGACACCGGGGAGCTGTTTTTT.

The V gene is TRBV3-1, the J gene TRBJ2-1, with D possibly TRBD1 on 5 matching bases. Germline loops: CDR1 LGHDT, CDR2 YNNKEL (reference sequence). The ends were cut back, 1 base at V and 12 bases at J, with 19 bases in the middle. There are 15 residues in the CDR3. The CDR3 is CASSQGSGRSTRQFF. The CDR3 nucleotides are TGTGCCAGCAGCCAAGGGTCAGGGCGCTCTACTCGGCAGTTCTTC.

The rearrangement joins TRBV4-1 to TRBJ2-1; TRBD1 matches at 9 bases. V was pared by 3 bases and J by 15 bases, with 3 bases of the junction left unmatched. The CDR3 length is 11 residues. The germline gives CDR1 MGHRA, CDR2 YSYEKL. The CDR3 bases are TGCGCCAGCAGCCAGGGACAGGGTTGGTTCTTC. This sequence encodes CASSQGQGWFF.

This chain connects TRBV18 to TRBJ2-4; 13 bases are a match to TRBD2. The V segment lost 2 bases and the J segment 2 bases; nucleotides outside the gene matches: 6. The CDR3 consists of 18 residues. The germline gives CDR1 KGHSH, CDR2 LQKENI. The CDR3 here is CASSPGLAGEGTKNIQYF. CDR3 nucleotide sequence: TGTGCCAGCTCACCAGGACTAGCGGGAGAGGGGACCAAAAACATTCAGTACTTC. Full variable domain (remainder filled in from reference TRBV18 and TRBJ2-4): NAGVMQNPRHLVRRRGQEARLRCSPMKGHSHVYWYRQLPEEGLKFMVYLQKENIIDESGMPKERFSAEFPKEGPSILRIQQVVRGDSAAYFCASSPGLAGEGTKNIQYFGAGTRLSVL.

CDR3 bases: TGTGCCACTCTACGTCCCGGGACAGGGTATGAGCAGTTCTTC. It is translated as CATLRPGTGYEQFF. The chain uses TRBV6-2 or TRBV6-3 and TRBJ2-1; 9 bases agree with TRBD1. With 10 bases clipped from V and 8 bases from J, the junction kept 12 bases outside the gene matches. This CDR3 spans 14 amino acids. The germline V gene encodes CDR1 MNHEY and CDR2 SVGEGT.

This clonotype was seen a handful of times. This chain joins TRBV15 and TRBJ2-5; TRBD1 or TRBD2 may be the D gene (5 bases each). CDR3 size: 16 residues. Trimming cost V 0 bases and J 5 bases, with 16 bases left between them. Germline V gives CDR1 LNHNV, CDR2 YYDKDF (reference sequence). CDR3 residues: CATSRDGWGRRETQYF. The CDR3 DNA is TGTGCCACCAGCAGAGATGGGTGGGGGAGAAGGGAGACCCAGTACTTC.

In its sample, this clonotype was seen many times. The genes are TRBV9 and TRBJ2-1, with 7 bases aligning to TRBD2. Germline CDR1 reads SGDLS; CDR2 reads YYNGEE. The CDR3 sequence is 13 residues long. V lost 0 bases and J lost 8; bases outside the gene matches: 2. The CDR3 sequence is CASSVGEGYEQFF. CDR3 coding DNA: TGTGCCAGCAGCGTAGGGGAGGGGTATGAGCAGTTCTTC.

This clonotype was counted between two and nine times. J is TRBJ2-7 and V is TRBV28, with D tentatively TRBD1 or TRBD2 (7 bases each). The CDR3 length is 13 residues. Trimming took off 8 bases at V and 4 bases at J, with 15 bases between the two ends. CDR1 MDHEN and CDR2 SYDVKM come from the germline V gene. The CDR3 protein is CASDQGGRYEQYF. DNA for the CDR3: TGTGCCAGCGACCAGGGGGGGAGATACGAGCAGTACTTC.

The V and J genes are TRBV12-3 or TRBV12-4 and TRBJ2-7, with 11 bases lining up with TRBD1. V shed 5 bases and J 2 bases; nucleotides not matched to a gene: 5. CDR3 length equals 15 residues. The CDR3 loop is CASSAGQGAAYEQYF. The CDR3 nucleotides are TGTGCCAGCAGTGCTGGACAGGGGGCCGCCTACGAGCAGTACTTC.

In the case of this clonotype: The junction shows a germline mismatch at one end, possibly a read error. V is TRBV14 and J is TRBJ2-5; D unresolved. Germline-derived CDR1 and CDR2 are SGHDN and FVKESK. The CDR3 consists of 12 residues. The CDR3 nucleotides are TGTGCCAGCAGCCAAGATGGGAAGACCCGGTACTTC. It translates to CASSQDGKTRYF.

CDR3 region: CASSRSRQGSHNEQYF. The CDR3 region has the DNA TGTGCCAGCAGCCGATCGAGACAGGGTTCCCACAATGAGCAGTACTTC. The rearrangement links TRBV5-5 to TRBJ2-7; 7 bases are shared with TRBD1. Germline trimming cut 4 bases from V and 7 bases from J; bases unmatched to any gene: 17. CDR1 is SGHKS, CDR2 YYEKEE, per germline (reference sequence). The CDR3 is 16 amino acids.

This clonotype was counted only a few times. In nucleotides, the CDR3 is TGTGCCAGCAGCCAGACGGAGTCTAGCATACATGAGCAGTTCTTC. Amino acids: CASSQTESSIHEQFF. The chain has TRBV7-9 and TRBJ2-1; TRBD2 might be the D (5 bases). The CDR3 totals 15 residues. From germline, CDR1 is SEHNR and CDR2 FQNEAQ (reference sequence). Trimming pared 5 bases from V and 8 bases from J, leaving 19 bases between.

This chain links TRBV9 with TRBJ2-1; 9 bases are shared with TRBD2. The CDR3 is 16 residues long. The germline CDR1 and CDR2 sequences are SGDLS and YYNGEE. The V gene end was trimmed by 4 bases and the J gene end by 3 bases; junction bases not matched to a gene: 8. This CDR3 reads CASSITAGGDYNEQFF. Written as DNA, the CDR3 is TGTGCCAGCAGCATTACAGCGGGAGGAGACTACAATGAGCAGTTCTTC.

This clonotype was found a few times. The rearrangement uses TRBV5-1 and TRBJ2-3; 7 bases fit TRBD1. This CDR3 region has 14 residues. CDR1 and CDR2 (germline): SGHRS, YFSETQ. The junction had 6 bases not matched to a gene; V was cut back by 3 bases and J by 5 bases. For the CDR3, the DNA is TGCGCCAGCAGCTCGACAGGGTCACTAGATACGCAGTATTTT. It translates to CASSSTGSLDTQYF.

The V and J genes are TRBV20-1 and TRBJ2-7; 10 bases agree with TRBD2. CDR1 and CDR2 (germline): DFQATT, SNEGSKA (reference sequence). The CDR3 has 20 amino acids. With 0 bases clipped from V and 1 base from J, the junction kept 18 bases outside the gene matches. CDR3 in amino acids: CSAREQGNSGRAGVSYEQYF. The CDR3 region has the DNA TGCAGTGCTAGAGAACAGGGGAACAGCGGGAGGGCCGGCGTATCCTACGAGCAGTACTTC.

This clonotype was found a few times. This chain links TRBV20-1 with TRBJ2-1; no firm D call. Germline lookup yields CDR1 DFQATT and CDR2 SNEGSKA (reference sequence). This CDR3 comprises 14 residues. Trimming left V 4 bases short and J 0 bases short, with 10 bases between. CDR3 DNA sequence: TGCAGTGCTAACGACCGGAGCTCCTACAATGAGCAGTTCTTC. Its translation: CSANDRSSYNEQFF.

J is TRBJ2-5 and V is TRBV11-2; 8 bases are a match to TRBD2. This CDR3 is 15 amino acids long. CDR1 is SGHAT, CDR2 FQNNGV, per germline. Trimming took 5 bases from V and 7 from J; bases not matched to a gene: 12. In nucleotides, the CDR3 is TGTGCCAGCAGCACCGATAGCGGGACCCAAAGGACCCAGTACTTC. Translation gives CASSTDSGTQRTQYF. Supplemented by reference TRBV11-2 and TRBJ2-5, the full variable domain reads EAGVAQSPRYKIIEKRQSVAFWCNPISGHATLYWYQQILGQGPKLLIQFQNNGVVDDSQLPKDRFSAERLKGVDSTLKIQPAKLEDSAVYLCASSTDSGTQRTQYFGPGTRLLVL.

This chain connects TRBV30 to TRBJ1-1; no clear D gene. Per germline, CDR1 GTSNPN and CDR2 SVGIG (reference sequence). The V and J ends lost 0 bases and 5 bases respectively, with 13 bases between them. CDR3 length: 14 residues. For the CDR3, the DNA is TGTGCCTGGAGTGTACGGGTGTCCGAAACTGAAGCTTTCTTT. Translating it yields CAWSVRVSETEAFF.

The genes are TRBV9 and TRBJ2-5; a weak D match, TRBD2 (5 bases). The better agreement between TRBJ2-7 and the DNA end casts doubt on the J call. Germline assignment: CDR1 SGDLS and CDR2 YYNGEE. This CDR3 contains 14 residues. This chain's CDR3 is CASSAEEGAYEQYF. Here the CDR3 DNA reads TGTGCCAGCAGCGCCGAAGAGGGTGCCTACGAGCAGTACTTC.

The J gene is TRBJ2-4, the V gene TRBV15, with TRBD2 identical over 11 bases. CDR1 is LNHNV and CDR2 is YYDKDF in the germline V gene (reference sequence). The CDR3 has 17 amino acids. Trimming took 0 bases from V and 5 from J; bases not matched to a gene: 6. The CDR3 protein is CATSRDIGGLAENIQYF. DNA of the CDR3: TGTGCCACCAGCAGAGATATCGGGGGACTAGCGGAAAACATTCAGTACTTC. The variable domain in full, with the rest retrieved from reference TRBV15 and TRBJ2-4, is DAMVIQNPRYQVTQFGKPVTLSCSQTLNHNVMYWYQQKSSQAPKLLFHYYDKDFNNEADTPDNFQSRRPNTSFCFLDIRSPGLGDTAMYLCATSRDIGGLAENIQYFGAGTRLSVL.

The chain joins TRBV27 to TRBJ2-3; TRBD2 matches at 11 bases. The CDR3 extends over 17 amino acids. Germline V gene sequence: CDR1 MNHEY, CDR2 SMNVEV (reference sequence). V gave up 4 bases and J gave up 0 bases; unmatched junction bases: 6. CDR3 protein: CASSSPRTSGSTDTQYF. The CDR3 nucleotides are TGTGCCAGCAGTTCACCTCGGACTAGCGGGAGCACAGATACGCAGTATTTT.